The T cell receptor beta chain described here comes from a study of OX40 agonist ivuxolimab in advanced cancers. Sequencing was performed with immunoSEQ multiplex PCR; in TCRdb, only in-frame clones are kept and a portion is missing. This sample carries 75,000 to 90,000 clones, about 85% of them seen once, and the ten largest clones take about 2.3%. This sequence originates from an adult with an advanced solid tumor such as melanoma, head and neck, liver or kidney cancer. The material sequenced was CD4+ or CD8+ T cells sorted from blood, taken in a trial of the OX40 agonist ivuxolimab.

The CDR3 bases are TGTGCCAGCCAGGGACAGGGGGTGTTCGGCTACACCTTC. Translating it yields CASQGQGVFGYTF. This chain uses TRBV28 with TRBJ1-2; 11 nucleotides agree with TRBD1. The CDR3 loop spans 13 amino acids. Germline V gene sequence: CDR1 MDHEN, CDR2 SYDVKM. Trimming removed 8 bases from V and 8 bases from J; junction bases left unmatched: 7.